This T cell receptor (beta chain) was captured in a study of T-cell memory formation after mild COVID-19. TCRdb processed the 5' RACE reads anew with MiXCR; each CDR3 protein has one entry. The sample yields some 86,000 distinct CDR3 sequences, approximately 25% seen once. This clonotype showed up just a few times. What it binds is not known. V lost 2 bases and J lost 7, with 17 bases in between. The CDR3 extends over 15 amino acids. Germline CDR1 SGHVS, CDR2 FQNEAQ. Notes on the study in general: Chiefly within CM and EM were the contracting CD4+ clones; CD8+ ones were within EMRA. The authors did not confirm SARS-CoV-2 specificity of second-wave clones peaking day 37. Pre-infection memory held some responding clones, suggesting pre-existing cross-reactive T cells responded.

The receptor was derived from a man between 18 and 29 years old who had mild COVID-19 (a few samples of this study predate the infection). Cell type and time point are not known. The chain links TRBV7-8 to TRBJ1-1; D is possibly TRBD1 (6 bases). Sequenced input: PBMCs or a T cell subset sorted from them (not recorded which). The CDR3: CASSLSARGSREAFF. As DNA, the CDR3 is TGTGCCAGCAGCTTAAGCGCAAGGGGGTCCCGTGAAGCTTTCTTT.